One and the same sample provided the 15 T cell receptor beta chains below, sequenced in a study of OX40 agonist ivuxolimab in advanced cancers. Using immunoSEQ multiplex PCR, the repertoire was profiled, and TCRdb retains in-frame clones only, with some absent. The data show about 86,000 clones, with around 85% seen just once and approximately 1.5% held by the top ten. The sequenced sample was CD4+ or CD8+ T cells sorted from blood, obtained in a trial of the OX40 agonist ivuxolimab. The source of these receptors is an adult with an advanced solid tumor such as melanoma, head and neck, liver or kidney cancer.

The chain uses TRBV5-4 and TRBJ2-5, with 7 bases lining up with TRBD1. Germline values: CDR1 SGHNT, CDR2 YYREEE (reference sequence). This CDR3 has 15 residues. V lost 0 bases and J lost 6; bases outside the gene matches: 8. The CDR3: CASSLGIGGMKTQYF. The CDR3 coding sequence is TGTGCCAGCAGCTTGGGTATAGGGGGCATGAAGACCCAGTACTTC.

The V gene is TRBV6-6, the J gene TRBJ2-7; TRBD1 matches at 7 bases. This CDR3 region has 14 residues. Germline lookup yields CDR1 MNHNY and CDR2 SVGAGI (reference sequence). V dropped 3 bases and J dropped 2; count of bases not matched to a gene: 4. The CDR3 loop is CASSYSRGPYEQYF. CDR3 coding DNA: TGTGCCAGCAGTTATTCGAGGGGGCCCTACGAGCAGTACTTC.

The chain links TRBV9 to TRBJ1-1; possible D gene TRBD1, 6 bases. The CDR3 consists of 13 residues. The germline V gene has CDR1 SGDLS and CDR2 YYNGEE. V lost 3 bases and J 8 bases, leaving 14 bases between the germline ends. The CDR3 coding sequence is TGTGCCAGCAGCGCAAGTTCAGGGACAGAAGCTTTCTTT. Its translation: CASSASSGTEAFF.

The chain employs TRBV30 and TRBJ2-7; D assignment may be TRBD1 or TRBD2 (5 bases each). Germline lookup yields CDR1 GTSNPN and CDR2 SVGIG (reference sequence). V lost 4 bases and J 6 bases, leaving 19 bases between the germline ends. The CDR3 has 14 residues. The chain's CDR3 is CAWTGGAAFGEQYF. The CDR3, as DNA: TGTGCCTGGACTGGGGGAGCGGCCTTCGGCGAGCAGTACTTC.

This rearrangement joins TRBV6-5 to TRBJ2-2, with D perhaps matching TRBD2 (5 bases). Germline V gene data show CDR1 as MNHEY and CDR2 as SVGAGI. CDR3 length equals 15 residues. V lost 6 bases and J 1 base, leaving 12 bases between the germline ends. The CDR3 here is CASSLRTLNTGELFF. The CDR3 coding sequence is TGTGCCAGCAGCCTCCGGACTTTGAACACCGGGGAGCTGTTTTTT.

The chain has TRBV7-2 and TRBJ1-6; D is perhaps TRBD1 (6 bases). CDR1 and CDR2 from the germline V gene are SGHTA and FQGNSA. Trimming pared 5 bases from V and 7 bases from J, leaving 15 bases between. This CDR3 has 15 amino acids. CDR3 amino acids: CASSPTGQRNSPLHF. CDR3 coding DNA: TGTGCCAGCAGCCCCACCGGACAGAGAAATTCACCCCTCCACTTT. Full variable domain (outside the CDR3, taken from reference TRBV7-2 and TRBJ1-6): GAGVSQSPSNKVTEKGKDVELRCDPISGHTALYWYRQSLGQGLEFLIYFQGNSAPDKSGLPSDRFSAERTGGSVSTLTIQRTQQEDSAVYLCASSPTGQRNSPLHFGNGTRLTVT.

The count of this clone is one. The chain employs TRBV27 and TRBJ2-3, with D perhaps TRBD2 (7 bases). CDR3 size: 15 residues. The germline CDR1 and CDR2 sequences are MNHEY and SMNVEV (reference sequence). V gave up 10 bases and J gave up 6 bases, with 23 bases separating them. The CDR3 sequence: CATTRGQGPRDTQYF. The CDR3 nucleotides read TGTGCCACAACGCGGGGGCAGGGGCCTAGGGATACGCAGTATTTT.

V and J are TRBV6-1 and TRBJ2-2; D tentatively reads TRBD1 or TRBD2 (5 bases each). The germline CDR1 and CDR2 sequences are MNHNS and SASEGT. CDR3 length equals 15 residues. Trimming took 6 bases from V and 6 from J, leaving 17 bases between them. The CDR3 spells CASRRPGRHPGELFF. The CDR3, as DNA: TGTGCCAGCAGGAGACCGGGACGCCATCCCGGGGAGCTGTTTTTT.

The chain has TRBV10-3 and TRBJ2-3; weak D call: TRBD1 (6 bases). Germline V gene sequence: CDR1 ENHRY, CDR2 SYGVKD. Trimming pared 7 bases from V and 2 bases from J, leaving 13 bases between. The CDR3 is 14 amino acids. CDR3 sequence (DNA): TGTGCCATCACCGACAGGACCTACACAGATACGCAGTATTTT. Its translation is CAITDRTYTDTQYF.

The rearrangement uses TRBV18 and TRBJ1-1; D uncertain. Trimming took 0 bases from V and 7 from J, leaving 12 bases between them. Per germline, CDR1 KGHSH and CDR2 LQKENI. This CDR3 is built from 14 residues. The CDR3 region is CASSPPIGSYEAFF. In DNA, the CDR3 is TGTGCCAGCTCACCACCGATCGGCAGTTATGAAGCTTTCTTT.

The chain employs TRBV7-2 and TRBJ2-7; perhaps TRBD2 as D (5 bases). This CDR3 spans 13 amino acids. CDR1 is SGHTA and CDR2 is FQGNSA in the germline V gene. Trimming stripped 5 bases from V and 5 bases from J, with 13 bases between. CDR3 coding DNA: TGTGCCAGCAGCCCCCGACGGGGTCACGAGCAGTACTTC. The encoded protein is CASSPRRGHEQYF.

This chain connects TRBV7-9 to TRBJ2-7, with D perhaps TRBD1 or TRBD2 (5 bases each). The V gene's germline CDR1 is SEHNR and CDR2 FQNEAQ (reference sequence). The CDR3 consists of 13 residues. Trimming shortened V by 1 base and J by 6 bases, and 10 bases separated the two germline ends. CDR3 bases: TGTGCCAGCAGCTTAGTGGGGGACGGCGAGCAGTACTTC. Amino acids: CASSLVGDGEQYF.

The CDR3, as DNA: TGTGCCAGCAGCTTAGCTAGGGGGGTTGGGCGCCAAGAGACCCAGTACTTC. This codes for CASSLARGVGRQETQYF. The chain has TRBV11-1 and TRBJ2-5; D may match TRBD1 or TRBD2 (6 bases each). CDR3 length: 17 amino acids. From germline, CDR1 is SGHAT and CDR2 FQDESV (reference sequence). V dropped 0 bases and J dropped 1 base, with 15 bases sitting between them.

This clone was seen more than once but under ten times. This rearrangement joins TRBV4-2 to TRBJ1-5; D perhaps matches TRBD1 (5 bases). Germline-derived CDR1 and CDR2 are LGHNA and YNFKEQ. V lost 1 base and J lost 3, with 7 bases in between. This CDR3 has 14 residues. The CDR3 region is CASSQGRDNQPQHF. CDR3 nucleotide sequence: TGTGCCAGCAGCCAAGGCAGGGACAATCAGCCCCAGCATTTT.

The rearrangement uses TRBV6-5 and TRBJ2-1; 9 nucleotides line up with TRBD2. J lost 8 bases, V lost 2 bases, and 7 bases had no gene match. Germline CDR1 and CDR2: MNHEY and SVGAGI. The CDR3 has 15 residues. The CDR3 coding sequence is TGTGCCAGCAGTTACCCGGGACTAGCTAAGGATGAGCAGTTCTTC. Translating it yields CASSYPGLAKDEQFF.